This T cell receptor beta chain is from a study of blood T cell repertoires in COVID-19. Turning to the study itself: The study drew acute and convalescent COVID-19 samples from the United States, Italy and Spain.

The CDR3 length is 14 residues. With V trimmed by 10 bases and J by 10 bases, 15 bases remained unmatched. Germline V gene lookup returns CDR1 MNHEY and CDR2 SVGAGI. Generated by immunoSEQ multiplex PCR, the TCRdb table keeps only in-frame clones and is missing some. The sample has approximately 200,000 clones, 87% seen once. Those enrolled, adults aged roughly 18 to 95 years, came from around 24 US areas. Clinical history reported by participants formed the basis on which cohorts were assigned. What the recovered Cohort 3 donors had was two negative PCRs, clearance, or symptom resolution. V gene TRBV6-5 combines with J gene TRBJ2-1; 8 bases align to TRBD1. The specimen was PBMCs or T cells enriched from blood (not recorded which). The source of this sequence is a man aged 25-45 years who had recovered from COVID-19. This CDR3 is CATEPGQGLGEQFF. The CDR3 coding sequence is TGTGCCACCGAACCCGGACAGGGCCTAGGGGAGCAGTTCTTC.